A selection of T cell receptor beta chains follows, all from one sample in a study of radiation and T cells in renal cell carcinoma. Method: immunoSEQ multiplex PCR; TCRdb's copy keeps in-frame clones and lacks some. In the table there are around 140,000 clones, approximately 90% of which are singletons. The source was blood, collected from a patient whose treatment included radiotherapy and nephrectomy. These receptors all come from a woman in her 70s with renal cell carcinoma. Both conserved end residues are part of each CDR3. D genes are given only for firm matches. A row's size may be missing; if present it is once, few, many or a size class.

NA	TRBV5-8	NA	TRBJ2-7	TGTGCCAGCAGCTTGGCCCAGGGTTCCGAGCAGTACTTC	CASSLAQGSEQYF
NA	TRBV11-3	NA	TRBJ1-6	TGTGCCAGCAGCTTAGATACGGGGGCGAATAATTCACCCCTCCACTTT	CASSLDTGANNSPLHF
NA	TRBV6-1	NA	TRBJ1-6	TGTGCCAGCAGTGAAGTGCGGGGATCCACCTATAATTCACCCCTCCACTTT	CASSEVRGSTYNSPLHF
NA	TRBV4-3	TRBD1	TRBJ2-7	TGCGCCAGCAGCCAAGGGACAGGACGCGGCCTCTACGAGCAGTACTTC	CASSQGTGRGLYEQYF
NA	TRBV20-1	NA	TRBJ1-1	TGCAGTGCTAGAGGGGGCCGGGAAGCTTTCTTT	CSARGGREAFF
NA	TRBV5-1	NA	TRBJ1-5	TGCGCCAGCAGCTTGGGACAGACGGGACAGCCCCAGCATTTT	CASSLGQTGQPQHF
NA	TRBV7-6	TRBD1	TRBJ1-6	TGTGCCAGCAGCTTAGATTACAGGGGTGATTCACCCCTCCACTTT	CASSLDYRGDSPLHF
NA	TRBV27	NA	TRBJ1-2	TGTGCCAGCAGCTGGGACGGGAACTATGGCTACACCTTC	CASSWDGNYGYTF
NA	TRBV7-2	NA	TRBJ1-6	TGTGCCAGCAGCTTAGCGCAGGGTTCACCCCTCCACTTT	CASSLAQGSPLHF
NA	TRBV7-9	NA	TRBJ1-2	TGTGCCAGCAGCTTAGATTCAGGCAACTATGGCTACACCTTC	CASSLDSGNYGYTF
NA	TRBV19	TRBD1	TRBJ1-4	TGTGCCAGTAGGTCGGACAGGGGGAGCGAAAAACTGTTTTTT	CASRSDRGSEKLFF
NA	TRBV6-5	NA	TRBJ1-5	TGTGCCAGCAGTTCGGTTGATCAGCCCCAGCATTTT	CASSSVDQPQHF
NA	TRBV19	NA	TRBJ2-7	TGTGCCAGTAGTCCTCGGGACTCCTCCTACGAGCAGTACTTC	CASSPRDSSYEQYF
NA	TRBV5-4	TRBD1	TRBJ1-5	TGTGCCAGCAGCACACAGGGGAAGAGTAATCAGCCCCAGCATTTT	CASSTQGKSNQPQHF
NA	TRBV18	NA	TRBJ2-1	TGTGCCAGCTCACCCTTTGCCCAAGTACAGGGCTCCTACAATGAGCAGTTCTTC	CASSPFAQVQGSYNEQFF
few	TRBV27	TRBD1	TRBJ2-3	TGTGCCAGCAGTTTACAGATCGTAGGGACAGGGCGCGCAGATACGCAGTATTTT	CASSLQIVGTGRADTQYF
NA	TRBV5-6	NA	TRBJ2-7	TGTGCCAGCAGCTTAGGAGCGGCCTACGAGCAGTACTTC	CASSLGAAYEQYF
NA	TRBV28	NA	TRBJ2-5	TGTGCCAGCAGTTTAGTAGCGGCCCAAGAGACCCAGTACTTC	CASSLVAAQETQYF
NA	TRBV25-1	NA	TRBJ2-5	TGTGCCAGCAGTGGCACCCCGCCAGGAGAGGAGACCCAGTACTTC	CASSGTPPGEETQYF
NA	TRBV11-3	NA	TRBJ2-5	TGTGCCAGCAGCGATACCGGGGAGACCCAGTACTTC	CASSDTGETQYF
NA	TRBV28	TRBD1	TRBJ2-7	TGTGCCAGCAGCACAGGGGTTCACGAGCAGTACTTC	CASSTGVHEQYF
NA	TRBV6-4	NA	TRBJ1-4	TGTGCCAGCAGTGAAAAGGGGGTAGGCACTAATGAAAAACTGTTTTTT	CASSEKGVGTNEKLFF
NA	TRBV6-1	NA	TRBJ2-3	TGTGCCAGCAGTTTTACTAGCCCCATCACAGATACGCAGTATTTT	CASSFTSPITDTQYF
NA	TRBV30	NA	TRBJ2-3	TGTGCCTGCGGGACCTCCAGCACAGATACGCAGTATTTT	CACGTSSTDTQYF
NA	TRBV6-1	NA	TRBJ2-6	TGTGCCAGCAGTGAAGCGATGCGGGCAGGGATTGGTGCTGGGGCCAACGTCCTGACTTTC	CASSEAMRAGIGAGANVLTF
NA	TRBV7-2	NA	TRBJ2-5	TGTGCCAGCAGCACAGTGTCCCGATATGGGGAGACCCAGTACTTC	CASSTVSRYGETQYF
NA	TRBV19	NA	TRBJ1-1	TGTGCCAGCAGCTTGGCCCAGGGGTCAGGCACTGAAGCTTTCTTT	CASSLAQGSGTEAFF
NA	TRBV6-5	NA	TRBJ1-2	TGTGCCAGCAGTTACAAGGGCCGAGGCTACACCTTC	CASSYKGRGYTF